This record covers a single T cell receptor (beta chain). There are 13 residues in the CDR3. Per the germline V gene, CDR1 is MNHEY and CDR2 is SMNVEV (reference sequence). Trimming took 0 bases from V and 11 from J, leaving 8 bases between them. These data come from a study of OX40 agonist ivuxolimab in advanced cancers. In the study overall: The study enrolled dose-escalation patients with hepatocellular carcinoma, melanoma, renal cell or head and neck cancer.

The method was immunoSEQ multiplex PCR; TCRdb's version includes in-frame clones alone and lacks a portion of them. Among tens of thousands of clones listed, roughly 82% were seen once. The chain recombines TRBV27 with TRBJ1-6, with D hard to call. The sequence was collected from an adult with an advanced solid tumor such as melanoma, head and neck, liver or kidney cancer. This specimen was CD4+ or CD8+ T cells sorted from blood, taken in a trial of the OX40 agonist ivuxolimab. CDR3 sequence (DNA): TGTGCCAGCAGTTTATCTAGTAAGGCACCCCTCCACTTT. Protein: CASSLSSKAPLHF.